Only a few counts were recorded for the clone carrying this T cell receptor (beta chain). Its antigen is unidentified. This entry belongs to a study of blood T cells in healthy people across ages. PCR was performed a second time for about 7 to 11 cycles using a sample-barcoded 5' primer and a J-beta primer mix. Each TCR beta cDNA got a 12-nucleotide random molecular identifier. TCRdb redid the calling of the 5' RACE reads with MiXCR, one entry per CDR3 protein. The sample holds approximately 810,000 distinct CDR3 sequences, about 30% seen once. Study-level results: Compared with aged donors, long-lived donors showed fewer expanded clones, suggesting selection. Roughly linearly, TCR beta diversity per million T cells fell as age increased.

The germline CDR1 and CDR2 sequences are MNHEY and SVGAGI. Germline trimming cut 7 bases from V and 0 bases from J; bases unmatched to any gene: 7. The CDR3 spans 15 residues. The chain is built from TRBV6-5 and TRBJ1-1; 8 bases are a match to TRBD1. The sequenced material came from blood. The receptor comes from a woman of 80 years or more in good health. CDR3 protein: CASIGQGIMNTEAFF. DNA for the CDR3: TGTGCCAGCATCGGACAGGGAATCATGAACACTGAAGCTTTCTTT.